Presented here are 5 T cell receptor beta chains from one specimen sequenced in a study of T cell repertoires in cytomegalovirus infection. In TCRdb, the reads were re-called with MiXCR into one record per CDR3 protein. This sample carries roughly 760,000 distinct CDR3 sequences, 35% to 45% of them seen once, and the ten largest clones take roughly 2.8%. Material for sequencing was PBMCs. Receptor source: a human donor in good health (CMV status not recorded). Some clones in this sample may be carry-over from other donors' samples.

This clonotype was seen at least ten times. The rearrangement joins TRBV20-1 to TRBJ2-1, with unresolved D. CDR1 is DFQATT, CDR2 SNEGSKA, per germline (reference sequence). The ends were cut back, 5 bases at V and 8 bases at J, with 19 bases in the middle. CDR3 length: 14 amino acids. In DNA, the CDR3 is TGCAGTGCTTTGCCCCCCTCCAATGTCGATGAGCAGTTCTTC. Translation: CSALPPSNVDEQFF.

CDR3 loop: CASSSKTGNYGYTF. CDR3 bases: TGTGCCAGCAGCTCCAAGACCGGAAACTATGGCTACACCTTC. The genes are TRBV7-4 and TRBJ1-2; no definite D call. Germline V gene data show CDR1 as SGHVT and CDR2 as SQSDAQ. V was shortened by 4 bases and J by 2 bases, with 11 bases between the two germline ends. CDR3 length equals 14 residues.

This clonotype was seen a few times. The gene calls are TRBV6-2 or TRBV6-3 and TRBJ1-1; no firm D call. This CDR3 region has 11 residues. V lost 5 bases to trimming and J lost 8 bases, with 9 bases between them. Germline-derived CDR1 and CDR2 are MNHEY and SVGEGT. The CDR3 region is CASSQRVEAFF. The CDR3 nucleotides are TGTGCCAGCAGTCAGCGGGTGGAAGCTTTCTTT.

Comments on this clonotype: Just one base apart from a much larger clone, this may be a read error. Given the absence of the conserved phenylalanine or tryptophan at the CDR3 end, a read error is likely. V and J are TRBV2 and TRBJ1-2; D is unresolved. Deletions cut 6 bases from V and 10 bases from J, with 15 bases between. Germline V lookup: CDR1 SNHLY, CDR2 FYNNEI. The CDR3 loop spans 12 amino acids. CDR3 loop: CASSPRYYDYTL. CDR3 DNA: TGTGCCAGCAGCCCGAGGTATTACGACTACACCTTA.

The rearrangement joins TRBV19 to TRBJ1-5; 7 nucleotides agree with TRBD1. The V segment lost 6 bases and the J segment 7 bases; nucleotides outside the gene matches: 9. Germline CDR1 and CDR2: LNHDA and SQIVND (reference sequence). The CDR3 length is 14 residues. The CDR3 sequence: CASSDTGVRQPQHF. The CDR3 DNA sequence: TGTGCCAGTAGCGACACAGGGGTGAGGCAGCCCCAGCATTTT. Using reference TRBV19 and TRBJ1-5 for the parts outside the CDR3, the full variable domain is DGGITQSPKYLFRKEGQNVTLSCEQNLNHDAMYWYRQDPGQGLRLIYYSQIVNDFQKGDIAEGYSVSREKKESFPLTVTSAQKNPTAFYLCASSDTGVRQPQHFGDGTRLSIL.